What follows is one TCR beta chain and its context. What it binds is unknown. This entry comes from a study of siplizumab effects on memory and regulatory T cells. TCR templates, around 9.3 x 10^4 per sample, were assayed. TCRdb's copy holds only in-frame clones and misses some; the assay was immunoSEQ multiplex PCR. This sample yields tens of thousands of clones, of which approximately 90% are seen a single time; 1.5% belongs to the top ten. CDR1 and CDR2 from the germline V gene are SGHTA and FQGNSA. The CDR3 loop spans 16 amino acids. Trimming left V 3 bases short and J 4 bases short, with 18 bases between. Findings and limits, study-wide: The drug siplizumab significantly decreased the alloreactive sequences that could be traced to unstimulated CD4+ memory cells. Naive T cells appeared more diverse than memory cells and seemed to be major alloresponse contributors.

The TCR comes from a human donor in good health. V is TRBV7-2 and J is TRBJ1-2; D gene ambiguous. Sequences were obtained from Tregs sorted from blood. CDR3 nucleotides: TGTGCCAGCAGCTTTAGTTCAGCGAAAGACATCTATGGCTACACCTTC. This encodes CASSFSSAKDIYGYTF.